This T cell receptor (beta chain) was sequenced during a study of blood T cells in healthy people across ages. A second PCR of about 6 to 11 cycles used a sample-barcoded 5' primer and a J-beta primer mix. Using its own MiXCR run on the 5' RACE reads, TCRdb lists one record per CDR3 protein. The data contain 850,000 to 1,000,000 distinct CDR3 sequences, 51% of them seen just once; the ten biggest clones take up 20% to 25%. V dropped 6 bases and J dropped 4; count of bases not matched to a gene: 12. CDR3 size: 16 residues. Study observations and caveats: The diversity estimates, figures obtained from one million T cells, were considered underestimates.

With respect to this clonotype: Its antigen is not known.

The sample comprised blood. The chain joins TRBV12-3 or TRBV12-4 to TRBJ2-1; 7 nucleotides agree with TRBD2. This TCR came from a woman aged 55-69 years in good health. Here the CDR3 reads CASSFGKASGYNEQFF. In DNA form, the CDR3 reads TGTGCCAGCAGCTTCGGAAAGGCTAGCGGATACAATGAGCAGTTCTTC.